This T cell receptor beta chain was sequenced for a study of response to subunit inactivated influenza vaccine. Germline V gene lookup returns CDR1 SEHNR and CDR2 FQNEAQ (reference sequence). The CDR3 is 12 residues long. Trimming removed 4 bases from V and 12 bases from J; junction bases left unmatched: 6. TCRdb processed the RT-PCR reads anew with MiXCR; each CDR3 protein has one entry. The table has hundreds of thousands of distinct CDR3 sequences, around 15% seen once. The chain joins TRBV7-9 to TRBJ1-2, with TRBD1 matching 9 bases. The sample was PBMCs from blood, taken approximately 15 days before vaccination. This sequence was found in a man in his forties or fifties who received an inactivated influenza vaccine. The CDR3 nucleotides read TGTGCCAGCAGCTCCCGGACAGGGGTTAACACCTTC. It yields the protein CASSSRTGVNTF.